The 14 T cell receptor beta chains given below trace back to one sample, sequenced in a study of graft-versus-host responses after intestinal transplantation. Their recognized antigens are unknown. The table came from immunoSEQ multiplex PCR; TCRdb's copy has only in-frame clones and leaves some out. This sample has some 85,000 clones, with 85% to 95% found just once. Sequenced material: unstimulated CD8+ T cells sorted from spleen or lymph node cells, taken before transplant. All receptors come from a human donor who was the organ donor for an intestinal transplant.

CDR3 nucleotides: TGTGCCAGCAGTTTTGGAGGGCAGGATGGCTACACCTTC. Translation gives CASSFGGQDGYTF. The chain recombines TRBV27 with TRBJ1-2; no definite D call. The CDR3 runs to 13 residues. Trimming removed 3 bases from V and 6 bases from J, with 11 bases in between. CDR1 is MNHEY, CDR2 SMNVEV, per germline (reference sequence).

The rearrangement links TRBV29-1 to TRBJ2-5, with 9 bases fitting TRBD2. Per germline, CDR1 SQVTM and CDR2 ANQGSEA. This CDR3 spans 15 amino acids. V was clipped by 6 bases and J by 2 bases; unmatched bases: 10. This CDR3 is CSVSELRGGQETQYF. In nucleotides, the CDR3 is TGCAGCGTATCCGAGTTGCGGGGGGGGCAAGAGACCCAGTACTTC.

V gene TRBV4-1 combines with J gene TRBJ2-3; D is undetermined. The CDR3 has 14 amino acids. CDR1 MGHRA and CDR2 YSYEKL come from the germline V gene. V gave up 4 bases and J gave up 0 bases, with 8 bases separating them. CDR3 in DNA: TGCGCCAGCAGCCTGTCCGGGAGCACAGATACGCAGTATTTT. Translating it yields CASSLSGSTDTQYF.

This clone was seen only a few times. V is TRBV27 and J is TRBJ1-5; D call uncertain. Trimming pared 2 bases from V and 3 bases from J, leaving 8 bases between. CDR3 length: 14 amino acids. The germline V gene encodes CDR1 MNHEY and CDR2 SMNVEV (reference sequence). This chain's CDR3 is CASSLSPVNQPQHF. The CDR3 DNA is TGTGCCAGCAGTTTAAGCCCGGTCAATCAGCCCCAGCATTTT.

This chain links TRBV28 with TRBJ1-1; 7 nucleotides align to TRBD1. Per germline, CDR1 MDHEN and CDR2 SYDVKM. After removal of 4 bases from V and 3 bases from J, the junction contained 8 bases not matched to a gene. This CDR3 has 15 amino acids. The CDR3 region has the DNA TGTGCCAGCAGTTATGCCGACAGGGAATACACTGAAGCTTTCTTT. Residues: CASSYADREYTEAFF.

The chain employs TRBV9 and TRBJ1-1, with 8 bases lining up with TRBD1. V was clipped by 4 bases and J by 11 bases; unmatched bases: 7. The CDR3 sequence is 12 residues long. The V gene's germline CDR1 is SGDLS and CDR2 YYNGEE. The CDR3 coding sequence is TGTGCCAGCAGCCCGTGGACAGGGAGCGCTTTCTTT. Translating gives CASSPWTGSAFF.

The rearrangement links TRBV19 to TRBJ2-7; TRBD1 matches at 10 bases. Germline V CDR1 and CDR2: LNHDA, SQIVND (reference sequence). V lost 5 bases, J lost 5 bases, and 12 bases stayed unmatched. This CDR3 has 16 residues. The CDR3 nucleotides read TGTGCCAGTAGTCCCTCGGGACAGGGGATCGGCCACGAGCAGTACTTC. Residues: CASSPSGQGIGHEQYF.

The rearrangement uses TRBV27 and TRBJ2-5; D might be TRBD2 (6 bases). This CDR3 region has 13 residues. CDR1 and CDR2 from the germline V gene are MNHEY and SMNVEV (reference sequence). Deletions cut 3 bases from V and 4 bases from J, with 9 bases between. Written as DNA, the CDR3 is TGTGCCAGCAGTTTTAACGGGGGAGAGACCCAGTACTTC. It codes for CASSFNGGETQYF.

The count of this clone is one. The CDR3 loop is CASRGQGYTEAFF. CDR3 bases: TGTGCCAGCAGGGGACAGGGCTACACTGAAGCTTTCTTT. The chain recombines TRBV2 with TRBJ1-1; TRBD1 agrees at 9 bases. The CDR3 totals 13 residues. The V gene end was trimmed by 6 bases and the J gene end by 3 bases; junction bases not matched to a gene: 2. Germline lookup yields CDR1 SNHLY and CDR2 FYNNEI.

The rearrangement links TRBV20-1 to TRBJ1-2; the D is unclear. The CDR3 spans 11 residues. The V end was cut by 7 bases, the J end by 3 bases, with 9 bases between. Germline values: CDR1 DFQATT, CDR2 SNEGSKA (reference sequence). The DNA of the CDR3 is TGCAGTGGCATAACGGACTATGGCTACACCTTC. Protein: CSGITDYGYTF.

The chain employs TRBV4-1 and TRBJ2-5; 8 bases are shared with TRBD2. Germline lookup yields CDR1 MGHRA and CDR2 YSYEKL. The CDR3 has 18 residues. Losses at the gene ends were 0 bases for V and 4 bases for J; bases not matched to a gene: 13. The CDR3 region is CASSQDPLPGTRGETQYF. CDR3 nucleotides: TGCGCCAGCAGCCAAGACCCTCTACCTGGGACTAGGGGAGAGACCCAGTACTTC.

J is TRBJ2-7 and V is TRBV7-9; D may be TRBD2 (6 bases). The CDR3 is 14 residues long. Trimming took 5 bases from V and 2 from J, leaving 13 bases between them. Germline V gene data show CDR1 as SEHNR and CDR2 as FQNEAQ (reference sequence). The CDR3 here is CASSMPDYPYEQYF. CDR3 DNA sequence: TGTGCCAGCAGCATGCCGGACTATCCCTACGAGCAGTACTTC.

The gene calls are TRBV11-2 and TRBJ1-2; D is ambiguous. This CDR3 has 16 amino acids. Deletions cut 0 bases from V and 3 bases from J, with 14 bases between. From germline, CDR1 is SGHAT and CDR2 FQNNGV. As DNA, the CDR3 is TGTGCCAGCAGCTTAGAGCAGGTGACGGTCCACTATGGCTACACCTTC. Protein: CASSLEQVTVHYGYTF. Full variable domain (missing parts from reference TRBV11-2 and TRBJ1-2): EAGVAQSPRYKIIEKRQSVAFWCNPISGHATLYWYQQILGQGPKLLIQFQNNGVVDDSQLPKDRFSAERLKGVDSTLKIQPAKLEDSAVYLCASSLEQVTVHYGYTFGSGTRLTVV.

This chain connects TRBV5-4 to TRBJ2-3, with TRBD1 matching over 9 bases. The ends lost 3 bases at V and 3 bases at J; junction bases unmatched: 2. The germline V gene encodes CDR1 SGHNT and CDR2 YYREEE (reference sequence). The CDR3 consists of 14 residues. CDR3 in DNA: TGTGCCAGCAGCTGGGGGACAGGGACAGATACGCAGTATTTT. Protein sequence: CASSWGTGTDTQYF.